This T cell receptor beta chain was obtained from a study of blood T cell repertoires in COVID-19. The overall study: The origin of the acute and convalescent COVID-19 samples was the United States, Italy and Spain.

This CDR3 has 15 residues. Germline CDR1 reads LGHDT; CDR2 reads YNNKEL (reference sequence). The ends were cut back, 0 bases at V and 4 bases at J, with 12 bases in the middle. In the study's own analysis: Estimation of nucleated cell counts relied on the amplification of reference gene primers. Assay used: immunoSEQ multiplex PCR; TCRdb lists only in-frame clones, some missing. V and J calls plus clone size are reproduced from that table; the DNA served to infer D and trimming. The data contain 220,000 or so clones, 82% of them seen just once; the ten biggest clones take up 3% to 4%. The chain combines TRBV3-1 (or the pseudogene TRBV3-2) with TRBJ1-2; D is undetermined. The sample comprised PBMCs or T cells enriched from blood (not recorded which). The sequence was obtained from a woman aged 55-75 years who had recovered from COVID-19. The CDR3 loop is CASSQDLAGSYGYTF. CDR3 coding DNA: TGTGCCAGCAGCCAAGATTTGGCAGGTTCCTATGGCTACACCTTC.